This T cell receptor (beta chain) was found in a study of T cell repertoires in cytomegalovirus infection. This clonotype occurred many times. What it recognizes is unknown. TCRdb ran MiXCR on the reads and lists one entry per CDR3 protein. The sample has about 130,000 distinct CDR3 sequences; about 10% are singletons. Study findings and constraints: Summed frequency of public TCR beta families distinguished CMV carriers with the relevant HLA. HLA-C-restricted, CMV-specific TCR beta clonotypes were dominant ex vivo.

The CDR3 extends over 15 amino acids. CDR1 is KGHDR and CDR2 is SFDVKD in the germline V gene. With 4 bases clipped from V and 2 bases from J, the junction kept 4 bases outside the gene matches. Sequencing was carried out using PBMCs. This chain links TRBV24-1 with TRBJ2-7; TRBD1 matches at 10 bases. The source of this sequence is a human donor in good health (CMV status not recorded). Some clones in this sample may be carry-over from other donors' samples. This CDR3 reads CATSDPGQGAYEQYF. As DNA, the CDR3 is TGTGCCACCAGTGACCCCGGACAGGGGGCCTACGAGCAGTACTTC.